This T cell receptor beta chain was retrieved from a study of Ad26.COV2.S vaccination and SARS-CoV-2 variants. In the study overall: Into the muscle, Ad26.COV2.S was dosed once or twice, 56 days apart.

Using immunoSEQ multiplex PCR, the repertoire was profiled, and TCRdb retains in-frame clones only, with some absent. The table lists hundreds of thousands of clones, around 89% of them singletons. Germline V gene sequence: CDR1 LNHDA, CDR2 SQIVND (reference sequence). The CDR3 covers 14 residues. Trimming shortened V by 3 bases and J by 1 base, and 7 bases separated the two germline ends. Treatment given: 15 to 20 received Ad26.COV2.S at low or high dose, single or two shots; 5 received placebo; per-sample allocation not given. Material that was analyzed had been drawn on day 63 after the first vaccine or placebo injection. Donation was by an adult aged 18-55 years who was in Boston. Built on an Ad26 vector, the vaccine expressed Wuhan-strain SARS-CoV-2 spike. With respect to this clone: Other nucleotide sequences from this sample produce the same CDR3.

The sample in question was peripheral blood, obtained in a trial of Ad26.COV2.S vaccine versus placebo. The origin of this receptor is a person between 18 and 65 years old who received the Ad26.COV2.S COVID-19 vaccine or a placebo. This chain connects TRBV19 to TRBJ1-5; D is perhaps TRBD1 (6 bases). CDR3 DNA sequence: TGTGCCAGTAGTATGGGGGGCAGCAATCAGCCCCAGCATTTT. Translated: CASSMGGSNQPQHF.